This TCR beta chain was sequenced for a study of blood T cell dynamics during melanoma immunotherapy. Regarding the study as a whole: Whether repertoire-driving clones were melanoma-specific could not be determined.

Germline V gives CDR1 SGHAT, CDR2 FQNNGV. The CDR3 sequence is 17 residues long. Unmatched junction bases numbered 14, after V lost 3 bases and J lost 9 bases. To note about this clone: Its matching antigen is unknown.

Time point of the sample: pre-treatment baseline. TCRdb keeps only in-frame clones here, not all; method: immunoSEQ multiplex PCR. This table has about 22,000 clones, roughly 90% appearing once. The V gene is TRBV11-2, the J gene TRBJ1-4; 9 bases are shared with TRBD1. The TCR was taken from a human donor with melanoma. The source material was blood, sampled from a patient treated with checkpoint blockade. In DNA, the CDR3 is TGTGCCAGCAGCTTCACTTCCCCCGGGACAGGGATTCAAAAACTGTTTTTT. Amino acid sequence: CASSFTSPGTGIQKLFF.